Described below is a single TCR beta chain sequence and its context. In the same sample, other DNA sequences code for this CDR3. Method: immunoSEQ multiplex PCR; TCRdb's copy keeps in-frame clones and lacks some. The repertoire holds about 320,000 clones, with roughly nine tenths as singletons. This entry is derived from a study of blood T cell repertoires in COVID-19. Trimming took off 0 bases at V and 7 bases at J, with 10 bases between the two ends. Germline CDR1 reads GTSNPN; CDR2 reads SVGIG (reference sequence). The CDR3 totals 13 residues. Assignment of participants to cohorts was predicated upon participant-reported clinical history.

The TCR comes from a man in his 60s who had recovered from COVID-19. The V and J genes are TRBV30 and TRBJ1-5; tentatively, D is TRBD1 (6 bases). The specimen was PBMCs or T cells enriched from blood (not recorded which). Here the CDR3 reads CAWSVQGGQPQHF. The DNA for the CDR3 is TGTGCCTGGAGTGTACAGGGTGGGCAGCCCCAGCATTTT.